This T cell receptor (beta chain) was obtained from a study of blood T cell repertoires in COVID-19. Overall study context: Nucleic acid was either cDNA or gDNA, and it came from T cells, B-cell-depleted T cells, or PBMCs.

This table comes from immunoSEQ multiplex PCR, and its TCRdb copy is limited to in-frame clones, with some not included. The data hold around 380,000 clones, with about 89% observed a single time. From germline, CDR1 is SGHVS and CDR2 FQNEAQ. With V trimmed by 4 bases and J by 5 bases, 7 bases remained unmatched. The CDR3 spans 15 residues. Everyone who took part was about 18 to 90 years old, and they came from about two dozen US areas. Grouping used clinical history reported by participants in a survey and questionnaire. Two negative PCRs, clearance, or symptom resolution had been documented for recovered Cohort 3 donors.

The chain combines TRBV7-8 with TRBJ1-5, with TRBD1 matching over 8 bases. This receptor was taken from a man aged 25-45 years who had recovered from COVID-19. Specimen: PBMCs or T cells enriched from blood (not recorded which). The CDR3 is CASSSDREPYQPQHF. The CDR3 DNA follows: TGTGCCAGCAGCTCGGACAGGGAGCCTTATCAGCCCCAGCATTTT.